This T cell receptor beta chain derives from a study of T cells after somatic rescue of genetic block. There are 12 residues in the CDR3. From germline, CDR1 is MDHEN and CDR2 SYDVKM. Trimming stripped 2 bases from V and 3 bases from J, with 4 bases between. Method: immunoSEQ multiplex PCR; TCRdb's copy keeps in-frame clones and lacks some. This sample has about 110,000 clones, with 75% to 95% found just once. The chain has TRBV28 and TRBJ1-2; D is undetermined. This sequence was found in a woman aged 18-29 years. The specimen sequenced was peripheral blood mononuclear cells (PBMCs). This CDR3 reads CASSLADYGYTF. The CDR3 DNA is TGTGCCAGCAGTTTAGCGGACTATGGCTACACCTTC.